This T cell receptor (beta chain) is drawn from a study of blood T cell repertoires in COVID-19. In the study overall: Sample material is recorded as cDNA or gDNA derived from T cells, B-cell-depleted T cells, or PBMCs.

Sequencing used immunoSEQ multiplex PCR; TCRdb keeps in-frame clones, though not all of them. This sample has 120,000 to 150,000 clones, with roughly 90% found just once. Looked up from germline, CDR1 is MNHEY and CDR2 is SVGAGI. Trimming stripped 6 bases from V and 0 bases from J, with 9 bases between. The CDR3 has 15 residues. This chain connects TRBV6-5 to TRBJ2-6; TRBD2 is a possible D gene (5 bases). This TCR was recovered from a human donor in a cohort sampled during active COVID-19. Sequencing was performed on peripheral blood. CDR3 protein: CASRNGNSGANVLTF. The CDR3 DNA reads as TGTGCCAGCAGGAACGGGAACTCTGGGGCCAACGTCCTGACTTTC.